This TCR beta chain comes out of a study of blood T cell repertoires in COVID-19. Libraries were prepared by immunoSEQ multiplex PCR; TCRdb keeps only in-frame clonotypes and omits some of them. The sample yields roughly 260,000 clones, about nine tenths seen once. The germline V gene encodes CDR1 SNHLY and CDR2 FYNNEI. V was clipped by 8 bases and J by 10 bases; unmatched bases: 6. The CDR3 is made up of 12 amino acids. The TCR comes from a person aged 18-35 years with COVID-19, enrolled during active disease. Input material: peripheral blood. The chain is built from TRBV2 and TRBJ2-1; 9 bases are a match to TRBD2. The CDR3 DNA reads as TGTGCCAGCTGTCTAGCGGGACGAGAGCAGTTCTTC. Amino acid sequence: CASCLAGREQFF.